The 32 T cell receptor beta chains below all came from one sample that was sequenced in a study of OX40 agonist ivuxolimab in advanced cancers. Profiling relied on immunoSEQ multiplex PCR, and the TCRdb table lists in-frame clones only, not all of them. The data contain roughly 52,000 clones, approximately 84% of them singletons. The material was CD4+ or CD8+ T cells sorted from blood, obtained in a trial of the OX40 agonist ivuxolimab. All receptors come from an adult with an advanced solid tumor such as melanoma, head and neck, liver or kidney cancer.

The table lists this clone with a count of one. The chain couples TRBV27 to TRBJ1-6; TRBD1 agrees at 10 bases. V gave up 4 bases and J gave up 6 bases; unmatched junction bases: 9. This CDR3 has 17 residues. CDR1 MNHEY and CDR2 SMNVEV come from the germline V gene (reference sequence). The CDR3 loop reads CASSWYLGQGTNSPLHF. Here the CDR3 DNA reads TGTGCCAGCAGTTGGTACTTGGGACAGGGGACTAATTCACCCCTCCACTTT.

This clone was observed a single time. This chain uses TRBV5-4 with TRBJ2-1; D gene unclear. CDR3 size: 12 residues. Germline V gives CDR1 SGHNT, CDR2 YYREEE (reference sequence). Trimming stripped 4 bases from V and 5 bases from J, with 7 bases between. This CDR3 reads CASSPWNNEQFF. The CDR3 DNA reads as TGTGCCAGCAGCCCCTGGAACAATGAGCAGTTCTTC.

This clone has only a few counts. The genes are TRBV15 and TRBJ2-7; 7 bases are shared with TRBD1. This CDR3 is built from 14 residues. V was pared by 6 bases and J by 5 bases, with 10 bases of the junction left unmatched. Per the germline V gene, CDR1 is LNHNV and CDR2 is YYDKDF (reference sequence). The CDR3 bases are TGTGCCACCAGGTTTGGGACAGAGGACCACGAGCAGTACTTC. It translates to CATRFGTEDHEQYF.

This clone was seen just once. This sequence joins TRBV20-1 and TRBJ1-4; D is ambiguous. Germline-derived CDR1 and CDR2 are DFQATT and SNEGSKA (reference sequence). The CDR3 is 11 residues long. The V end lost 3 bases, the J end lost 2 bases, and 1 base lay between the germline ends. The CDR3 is CSARTNEKLFF. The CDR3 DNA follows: TGCAGTGCTAGGACTAATGAAAAACTGTTTTTT.

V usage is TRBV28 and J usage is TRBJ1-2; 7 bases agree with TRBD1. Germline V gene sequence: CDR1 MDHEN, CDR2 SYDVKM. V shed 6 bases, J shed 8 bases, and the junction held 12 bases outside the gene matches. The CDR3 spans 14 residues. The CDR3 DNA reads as TGTGCCAGCAGCCCAGGGGGGGTCGGGGACGGCTACACCTTC. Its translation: CASSPGGVGDGYTF.

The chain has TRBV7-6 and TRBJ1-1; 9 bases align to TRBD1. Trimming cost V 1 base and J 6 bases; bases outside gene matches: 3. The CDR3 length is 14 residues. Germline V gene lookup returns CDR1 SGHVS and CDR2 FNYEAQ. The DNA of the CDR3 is TGTGCCAGCAGCTTAGTGGACAGGGGCTCTGAAGCTTTCTTT. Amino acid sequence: CASSLVDRGSEAFF.

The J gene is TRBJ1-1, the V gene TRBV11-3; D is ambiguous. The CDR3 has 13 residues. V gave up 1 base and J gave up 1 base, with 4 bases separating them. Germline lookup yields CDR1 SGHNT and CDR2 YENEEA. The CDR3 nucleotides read TGTGCCAGCAGCTTAGCTCCGAACACTGAAGCTTTCTTT. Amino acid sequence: CASSLAPNTEAFF.

CDR3: CASSLAGTNIQYF. The CDR3, as DNA: TGTGCCAGCAGCTTAGCCGGGACAAACATTCAGTACTTC. This chain links TRBV5-6 with TRBJ2-4; TRBD1 or TRBD2 may be the D gene (5 bases each). Trimming removed 2 bases at V and 6 bases at J, with 9 bases between. The CDR3 consists of 13 residues. The germline V gene encodes CDR1 SGHDT and CDR2 YYEEEE.

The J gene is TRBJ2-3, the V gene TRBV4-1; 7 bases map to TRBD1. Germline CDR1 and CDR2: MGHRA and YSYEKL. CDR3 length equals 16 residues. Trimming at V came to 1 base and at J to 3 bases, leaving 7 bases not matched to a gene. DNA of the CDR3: TGCGCCAGCAGCCAAGGGACAGGACTTGGTACAGATACGCAGTATTTT. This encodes CASSQGTGLGTDTQYF.

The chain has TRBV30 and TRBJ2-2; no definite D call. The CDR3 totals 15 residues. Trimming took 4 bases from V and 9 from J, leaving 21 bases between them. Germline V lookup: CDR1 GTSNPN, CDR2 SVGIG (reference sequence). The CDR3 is CAWTTERSHPRELFF. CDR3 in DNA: TGTGCCTGGACCACAGAACGGTCCCACCCAAGGGAGCTGTTTTTT.

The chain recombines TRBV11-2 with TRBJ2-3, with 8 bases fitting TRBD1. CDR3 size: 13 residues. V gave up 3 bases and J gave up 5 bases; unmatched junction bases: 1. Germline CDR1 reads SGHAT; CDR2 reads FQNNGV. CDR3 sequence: CASSFGTGDTQYF. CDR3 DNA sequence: TGTGCCAGCAGCTTCGGGACAGGAGATACGCAGTATTTT.

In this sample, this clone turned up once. This CDR3 is CASSDRPGRQYF. The CDR3 nucleotides read TGTGCCAGCAGTGACCGTCCAGGGCGGCAGTATTTT. The chain uses TRBV6-4 and TRBJ2-3; TRBD1 might be the D (5 bases). Germline CDR1 and CDR2: MRHNA and SNTAGT. This CDR3 is 12 amino acids long. Trimming removed 2 bases at V and 11 bases at J, with 11 bases between.

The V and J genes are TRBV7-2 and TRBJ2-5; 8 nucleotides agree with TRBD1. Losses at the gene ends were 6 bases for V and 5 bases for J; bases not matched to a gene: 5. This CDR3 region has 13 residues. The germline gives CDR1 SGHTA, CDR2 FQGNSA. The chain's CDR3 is CASSTGGAETQYF. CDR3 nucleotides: TGTGCCAGCAGTACAGGGGGTGCGGAGACCCAGTACTTC.

CDR3 region: CASSPREGQFF. The CDR3 region has the DNA TGTGCCAGCAGCCCCCGGGAGGGGCAGTTCTTC. The chain links TRBV11-2 to TRBJ2-1, with TRBD2 matching 8 bases. The length of the CDR3 is 11 residues. V dropped 5 bases and J dropped 12; count of bases not matched to a gene: 3. Germline V gene lookup returns CDR1 SGHAT and CDR2 FQNNGV.

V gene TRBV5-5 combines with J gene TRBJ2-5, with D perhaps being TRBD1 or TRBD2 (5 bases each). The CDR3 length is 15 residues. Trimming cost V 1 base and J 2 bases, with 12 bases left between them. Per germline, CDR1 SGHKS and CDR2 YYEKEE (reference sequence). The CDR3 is CASSLNSGRQETQYF. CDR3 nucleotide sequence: TGTGCCAGCAGCTTGAATTCGGGACGGCAAGAGACCCAGTACTTC.

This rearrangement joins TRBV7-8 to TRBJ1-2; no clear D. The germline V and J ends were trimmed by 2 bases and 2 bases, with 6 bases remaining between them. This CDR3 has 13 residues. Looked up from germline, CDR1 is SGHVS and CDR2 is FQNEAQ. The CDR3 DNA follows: TGTGCCAGCAGCTTATTGGAAAACTATGGCTACACCTTC. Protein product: CASSLLENYGYTF.

The CDR3 sequence: CASSKSMEGPSYEQYF. DNA of the CDR3: TGTGCCAGCAGCAAAAGTATGGAGGGGCCTTCCTACGAGCAGTACTTC. The chain recombines TRBV21-1 with TRBJ2-7; the table's D gene call, TRBD2, was not cross checked with the DNA. TRBV21-1 is a documented pseudogene. The CDR3 totals 16 residues.

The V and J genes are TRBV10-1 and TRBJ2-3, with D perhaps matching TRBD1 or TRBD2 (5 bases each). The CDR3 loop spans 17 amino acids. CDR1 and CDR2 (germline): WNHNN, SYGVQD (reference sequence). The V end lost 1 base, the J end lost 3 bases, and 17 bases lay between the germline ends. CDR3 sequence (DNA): TGCGCCAGCAGTGAGTTTGGGACCCGGGGTAGGACAGATACGCAGTATTTT. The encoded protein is CASSEFGTRGRTDTQYF.

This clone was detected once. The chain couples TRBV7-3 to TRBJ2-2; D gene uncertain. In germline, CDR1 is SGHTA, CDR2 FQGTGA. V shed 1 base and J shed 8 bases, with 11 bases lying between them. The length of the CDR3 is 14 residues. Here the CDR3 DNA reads TGTGCCAGCAGCTTAAACCGAGTATCGGGGGAGCTGTTTTTT. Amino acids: CASSLNRVSGELFF.

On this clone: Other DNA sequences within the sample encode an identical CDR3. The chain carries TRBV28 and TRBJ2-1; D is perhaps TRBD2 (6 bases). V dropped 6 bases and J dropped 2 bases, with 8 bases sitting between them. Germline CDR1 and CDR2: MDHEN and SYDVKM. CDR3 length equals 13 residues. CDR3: CASRGGPYNEQFF. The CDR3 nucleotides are TGTGCCAGCAGGGGGGGACCCTACAATGAGCAGTTCTTC.

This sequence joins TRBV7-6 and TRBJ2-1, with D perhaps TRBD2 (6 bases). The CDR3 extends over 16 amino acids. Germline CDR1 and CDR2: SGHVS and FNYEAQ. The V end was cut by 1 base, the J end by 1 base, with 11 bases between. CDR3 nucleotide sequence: TGTGCCAGCAGCTTAGACGGCGGGAAATCCTACAATGAGCAGTTCTTC. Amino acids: CASSLDGGKSYNEQFF.

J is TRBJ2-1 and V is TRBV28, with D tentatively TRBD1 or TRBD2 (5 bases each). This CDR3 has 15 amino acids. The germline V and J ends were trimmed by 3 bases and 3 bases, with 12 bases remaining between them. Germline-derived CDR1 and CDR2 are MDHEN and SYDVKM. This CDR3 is CASSLLEGFYNEQFF. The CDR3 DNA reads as TGTGCCAGCAGTTTGTTAGAGGGGTTCTACAATGAGCAGTTCTTC.

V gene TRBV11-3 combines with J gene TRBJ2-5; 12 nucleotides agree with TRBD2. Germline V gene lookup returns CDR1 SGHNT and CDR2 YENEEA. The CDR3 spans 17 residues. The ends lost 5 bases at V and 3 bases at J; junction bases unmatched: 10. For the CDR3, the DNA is TGTGCCAGCAGCCCTAGGACTAGCGGGGCCAAAGAAGAGACCCAGTACTTC. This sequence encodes CASSPRTSGAKEETQYF.

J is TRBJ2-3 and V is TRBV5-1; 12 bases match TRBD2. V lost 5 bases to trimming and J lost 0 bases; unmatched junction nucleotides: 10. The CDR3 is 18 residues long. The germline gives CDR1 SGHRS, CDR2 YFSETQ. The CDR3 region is CASSQLTSGRLSTDTQYF. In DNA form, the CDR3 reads TGCGCCAGCAGTCAACTGACTAGCGGGAGATTGAGCACAGATACGCAGTATTTT.

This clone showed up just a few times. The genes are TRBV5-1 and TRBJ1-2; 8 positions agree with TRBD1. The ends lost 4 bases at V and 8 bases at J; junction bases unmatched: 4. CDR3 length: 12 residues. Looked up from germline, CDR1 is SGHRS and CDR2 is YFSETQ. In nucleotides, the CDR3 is TGCGCCAGCAGCCAGGACAGGGCAGGCTACACCTTC. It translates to CASSQDRAGYTF.

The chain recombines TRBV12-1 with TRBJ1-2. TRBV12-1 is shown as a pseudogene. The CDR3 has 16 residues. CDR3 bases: TGTGCCAGCAGCTTTTTTTTGGCCCCCGAGGGGAGAGGCTACACCTTC. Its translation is CASSFFLAPEGRGYTF.

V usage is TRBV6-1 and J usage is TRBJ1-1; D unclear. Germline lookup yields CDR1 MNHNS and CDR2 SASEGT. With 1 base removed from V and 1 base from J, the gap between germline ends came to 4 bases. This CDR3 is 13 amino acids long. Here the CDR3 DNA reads TGTGCCAGCAGTGAAGTCAGGAACACTGAAGCTTTCTTT. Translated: CASSEVRNTEAFF.

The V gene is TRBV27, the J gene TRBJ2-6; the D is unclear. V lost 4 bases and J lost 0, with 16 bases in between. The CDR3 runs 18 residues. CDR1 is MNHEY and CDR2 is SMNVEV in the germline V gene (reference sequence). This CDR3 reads CASSSRRVVLSGANVLTF. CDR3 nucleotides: TGTGCCAGCAGTTCCCGTCGGGTGGTGCTCTCTGGGGCCAACGTCCTGACTTTC.

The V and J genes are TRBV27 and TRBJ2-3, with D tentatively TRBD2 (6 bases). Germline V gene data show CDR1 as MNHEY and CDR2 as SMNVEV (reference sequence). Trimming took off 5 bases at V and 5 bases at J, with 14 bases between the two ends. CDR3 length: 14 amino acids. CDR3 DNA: TGTGCCAGCAGTCCTCGGAGGGCGGGAGATACGCAGTATTTT. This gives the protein CASSPRRAGDTQYF.

The CDR3 bases are TGTGCCAGCAGCGGGACAGGCGGCAATCAGCCCCAGCATTTT. Protein sequence: CASSGTGGNQPQHF. The chain carries TRBV7-9 and TRBJ1-5; 8 nucleotides line up with TRBD1. CDR1 is SEHNR, CDR2 FQNEAQ, per germline (reference sequence). Germline trimming cut 5 bases from V and 2 bases from J; bases unmatched to any gene: 2. The CDR3 extends over 14 amino acids.

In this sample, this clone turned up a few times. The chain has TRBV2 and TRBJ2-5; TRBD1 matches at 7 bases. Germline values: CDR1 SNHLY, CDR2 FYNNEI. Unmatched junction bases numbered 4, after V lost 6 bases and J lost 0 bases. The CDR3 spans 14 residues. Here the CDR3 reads CASRRGPDQETQYF. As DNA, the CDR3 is TGTGCCAGCAGGAGGGGGCCAGACCAAGAGACCCAGTACTTC.

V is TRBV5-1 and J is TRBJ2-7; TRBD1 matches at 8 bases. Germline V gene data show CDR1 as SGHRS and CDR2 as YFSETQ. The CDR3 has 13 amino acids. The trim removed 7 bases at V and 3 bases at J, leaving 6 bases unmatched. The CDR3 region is CASGQGPLYEQYF. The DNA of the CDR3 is TGCGCCAGCGGACAGGGCCCACTCTACGAGCAGTACTTC.